Sequencing of this TCR beta chain was carried out in a study of shared clonotypes between healthy human individuals. Turning to the study itself: Used for every donor were three CD4 naive, three CD4 memory, two CD8 naive and one CD8 memory plate. Study-level findings and limits: Relative to their counterparts shared across all four donors, non-shared clonotypes exhibited diminished generation probabilities. The authors expected sequencing depth to affect clonotype sharing among donors. Inspection by rarefaction showed sorted-subset sequencing to be incomplete despite large depth.

As for this clone: Its antigen is currently unknown.

Clones were read by immunoSEQ multiplex PCR, and TCRdb kept only the in-frame ones, dropping some. The profile shows some 2.1 million clones, roughly 95% of them singletons. The CDR3 consists of 13 residues. V lost 7 bases to trimming and J lost 6 bases; unmatched junction nucleotides: 5. From germline, CDR1 is MDHEN and CDR2 SYDVKM. Naivety among CD8 cells was defined by CD45RO negativity and positive CCR7 selection, thereby excluding terminally differentiated effector memory CD45RA+ cells. This receptor was taken from a man between 18 and 29 years old in good health. The chain couples TRBV28 to TRBJ2-7, with 11 bases lining up with TRBD2. The sequenced sample was naive CD8+ T cells sorted from blood. CDR3 bases: TGTGCCAGCACCCTAGGACTAGCGGGCGAGCAGTACTTC. As protein: CASTLGLAGEQYF.